Reported below is one T cell receptor beta chain. Its binding antigen is unknown. Base quality data are lacking; no much larger clone is found one base away. This sample was included in a study of early T cells in non-severe SARS-CoV-2 infection (dated by TCRdb to the early 2020s). For context, the study as a whole: TCR sequencing used bulk RNA from unsorted whole blood, so alpha and beta chains could not be paired. Broader findings and caveats from the paper: VDJdb matching was skewed toward anti-spike CD8 responses and likely underestimated virus-specific expansions by missing private and CD4 specificities.

The library was generated by 5' RACE. TCRdb records NextSeq 500 as the sequencer. To correct for sequencing error and PCR bias, the TCR library protocol tagged individual cDNA molecules with unique molecular identifiers. Both TCR alpha and beta chains were sequenced, and tight co-correlation was observed between alpha and beta sequence abundances in each sample. In the original analysis: V gene, J gene and CDR3 annotation of TCR sequences was performed with Decombinator V4. Expanded TCRs were defined as changing significantly between any two time points under a Poisson model with p below 0.0001. Abundances of TCRs were expressed as counts per million after normalisation to the total number of TCRs sequenced in each sample. TRAV1-2 paired with TRAJ12, TRAJ20 or TRAJ33 defined MAIT TCRs, while TRAV10 paired with TRAJ18 defined iNKT TCRs. VDJdb, accessed 1 November 2021, was searched for CMV, EBV and SARS-CoV-2 annotated TCRs, with TCRs annotated for multiple antigens excluded. The raw public data were reprocessed by TCRdb itself: fastp quality trimming at Q25, MiXCR clonotype calling, in-frame beta chains only. Identical CDR3 proteins give one entry, which carries the most common genes and DNA. The V and J calls were determined by TCRdb, not by the authors. The sample yields about 69,000 distinct CDR3 sequences; 11% were counted once. Jointly, the top ten make up around 5% of the sample.

The CDR3 has 12 amino acids, counting the end cysteine and phenylalanine. Only the CDR3 portion is preserved as DNA: 36 bases, with reading frame beginning at the first base. V gives up 0 bases and J gives up 10 bases, and the segment between their germline ends measures 8 bases. CDR1 and CDR2 are drawn from the germline V gene: SGHRS, YFSETQ. The study was a case-control design nested within a healthcare worker cohort in London, UK, with weekly nasopharyngeal swab PCR tests and blood sampling. Healthcare workers were enrolled in the week of the UK lockdown, from 23 to 31 March 2020, and were followed every week for up to roughly 16 weeks.

The chain is assembled from TRBV5-1 and TRBJ2-1; no D gene is confidently identified. This sequence was found in an adult who was a healthcare worker with PCR-confirmed SARS-CoV-2 infection or an uninfected control (not recorded which). The sequences come from whole blood, collected at baseline. CDR3 reads: CASSLVNEEQFF. The DNA is as follows: TGCGCCAGCAGCTTGGTAAACGAGGAGCAGTTCTTC.